The next 17 T cell receptor beta chains were all read from a single sample in a study of blood T cell repertoires in COVID-19. Sequencing was performed with immunoSEQ multiplex PCR; in TCRdb, only in-frame clones are kept and a portion is missing. The sample shows under 65,000 clones, approximately 90% of them seen only once. Sequencing input: peripheral blood. All receptors come from a man between 50 and 59 years old with acute or convalescent COVID-19.

The V gene is TRBV5-1, the J gene TRBJ2-1, with a weak D call TRBD1 (6 bases). The V end was cut by 4 bases, the J end by 6 bases, with 17 bases between. Germline-derived CDR1 and CDR2 are SGHRS and YFSETQ. This CDR3 contains 15 residues. The CDR3 region has the DNA TGCGCCAGCAGCCCACAGCGGCCAGGGGCCAATGAGCAGTTCTTC. It translates to CASSPQRPGANEQFF.

The rearrangement joins TRBV2 to TRBJ1-1, with TRBD1 as a possible D gene (5 bases). Trimming took 5 bases from V and 1 from J, leaving 8 bases between them. The germline V gene has CDR1 SNHLY and CDR2 FYNNEI. CDR3 length: 13 amino acids. The CDR3 DNA is TGTGCCAGCAGTTATGACAGGAACACTGAAGCTTTCTTT. Residues: CASSYDRNTEAFF.

This rearrangement joins TRBV9 to TRBJ2-1; 7 bases match TRBD2. Trimming removed 4 bases from V and 3 bases from J; junction bases left unmatched: 4. This CDR3 spans 14 amino acids. The germline V gene has CDR1 SGDLS and CDR2 YYNGEE. For the CDR3, the DNA is TGTGCCAGCAGCTTTGGGGGGGACTACAATGAGCAGTTCTTC. Residues: CASSFGGDYNEQFF.

CDR3 DNA: TGTGCCGCGCGAAGCAGGCAACTCTCTGGAAACACCATATATTTT. It yields the protein CAARSRQLSGNTIYF. The gene calls are TRBV19 and TRBJ1-3; no firm D call. CDR1 and CDR2 (germline): LNHDA, SQIVND (reference sequence). The CDR3 consists of 15 residues. V lost 11 bases and J 0 bases, leaving 17 bases between the germline ends.

The rearrangement joins TRBV5-6 to TRBJ2-7; D not certain. Per germline, CDR1 SGHDT and CDR2 YYEEEE. Trimming pared 3 bases from V and 2 bases from J, leaving 9 bases between. The CDR3 totals 13 residues. The DNA for the CDR3 is TGTGCCAGCAGCTCCGGTGGGCCCTACGAGCAGTACTTC. Amino acids: CASSSGGPYEQYF.

The J gene is TRBJ1-1, the V gene TRBV3-1 (or the pseudogene TRBV3-2); D is unclear. The CDR3 has 12 residues. CDR1 is LGHDT and CDR2 is YNNKEL in the germline V gene (reference sequence). Trimming cost V 0 bases and J 12 bases, with 11 bases left between them. CDR3 in amino acids: CASSQDLGGTFF. CDR3 DNA sequence: TGTGCCAGCAGCCAAGACTTGGGAGGAACTTTCTTT.

The chain recombines TRBV18 with TRBJ1-5; the D is unclear. Germline CDR1 and CDR2: KGHSH and LQKENI. With 6 bases removed from V and 0 bases from J, the gap between germline ends came to 21 bases. This CDR3 has 18 residues. The DNA for the CDR3 is TGTGCCAGCTCCCATGACGGAGGATCGATATATAGCAATCAGCCCCAGCATTTT. It encodes CASSHDGGSIYSNQPQHF.

The rearrangement links TRBV6-5 to TRBJ1-3; no reliable D call. Trimming removed 6 bases at V and 4 bases at J, with 13 bases between. Germline V CDR1 and CDR2: MNHEY, SVGAGI. This CDR3 is built from 14 residues. CDR3 in amino acids: CASRATGRGNTIYF. In nucleotides, the CDR3 is TGTGCCAGCAGGGCAACCGGGAGAGGAAACACCATATATTTT.

This clone was recorded only once. The CDR3 region has the DNA TGTGCCAGCTCACTGGGGGGGGGCTACAATGAGCAGTTCTTC. This gives the protein CASSLGGGYNEQFF. V usage is TRBV18 and J usage is TRBJ2-1; 7 bases match TRBD2. Germline CDR1 reads KGHSH; CDR2 reads LQKENI. This CDR3 comprises 14 residues. V shed 4 bases, J shed 3 bases, and the junction held 3 bases outside the gene matches.

V usage is TRBV5-4 and J usage is TRBJ1-3, with D perhaps matching TRBD1 (5 bases). This CDR3 is built from 15 residues. Germline-derived CDR1 and CDR2 are SGHNT and YYREEE (reference sequence). The V end lost 4 bases, the J end lost 2 bases, and 13 bases lay between the germline ends. The DNA for the CDR3 is TGTGCCAGCAGCCCCCGCGGGGGAACTGGAAACACCATATATTTT. Encoded protein: CASSPRGGTGNTIYF.

This chain links TRBV19 with TRBJ1-1, with D perhaps TRBD1 (5 bases). The CDR3 has 14 amino acids. Trimming stripped 7 bases from V and 1 base from J, with 13 bases between. CDR1 and CDR2 from the germline V gene are LNHDA and SQIVND (reference sequence). CDR3 loop: CASTPSRGNTEAFF. DNA of the CDR3: TGTGCCAGTACCCCCAGTAGGGGGAACACTGAAGCTTTCTTT.

A word on this clone: At one end the junction does not follow the germline gene, possibly because of a read error. This chain joins TRBV2 and TRBJ2-3; D unresolved. CDR3 length: 13 residues. Germline CDR1 reads SNHLY; CDR2 reads FYNNEI. The CDR3 sequence: CASRERSRDTQYF. CDR3 nucleotide sequence: TGTGCCAGCAGAGAACGGAGCAGAGATACGCAGTATTTT.

V gene TRBV25-1 combines with J gene TRBJ2-7; 11 positions agree with TRBD1. The CDR3 is 16 amino acids. With V trimmed by 4 bases and J by 3 bases, 8 bases remained unmatched. Germline CDR1 is MGHDK and CDR2 is SYGVNS. CDR3 sequence (DNA): TGTGCCAGCAGTGGGGGGACAGGGGGAAAGTTCTACGAGCAGTACTTC. This encodes CASSGGTGGKFYEQYF.

J is TRBJ2-1 and V is TRBV5-1; no clear D. Trimming left V 2 bases short and J 7 bases short, with 22 bases between. The CDR3 covers 17 residues. Looked up from germline, CDR1 is SGHRS and CDR2 is YFSETQ. This CDR3 reads CASSFVNWALAVNEQFF. DNA of the CDR3: TGCGCCAGCAGCTTTGTAAACTGGGCGTTGGCCGTTAATGAGCAGTTCTTC.

The V call is TRBV6-5, the J call TRBJ2-1, with a tentative D call TRBD1 (5 bases). The ends were cut back, 5 bases at V and 4 bases at J, with 9 bases in the middle. Germline V gene sequence: CDR1 MNHEY, CDR2 SVGAGI. The CDR3 consists of 13 residues. This CDR3 reads CASSNNRYNEQFF. The DNA of the CDR3 is TGTGCCAGCAGTAACAACAGGTACAATGAGCAGTTCTTC.

The chain recombines TRBV5-1 with TRBJ2-3; TRBD1 agrees at 12 bases. The CDR3 is 17 residues long. CDR1 and CDR2 (germline): SGHRS, YFSETQ. V was pared by 4 bases and J by 4 bases, with 10 bases of the junction left unmatched. CDR3 nucleotide sequence: TGCGCCAGCAGCAAGGGACAGGGGGCTGGTACTTCAGATACGCAGTATTTT. Its protein is CASSKGQGAGTSDTQYF.

V usage is TRBV2 and J usage is TRBJ2-1, with TRBD2 matching 7 bases. Trimming cost V 10 bases and J 5 bases; bases outside gene matches: 17. Germline lookup yields CDR1 SNHLY and CDR2 FYNNEI. The length of the CDR3 is 16 residues. CDR3 loop: CATNKVGLAENNEQFF. CDR3 DNA sequence: TGTGCCACCAACAAGGTCGGGCTAGCGGAAAACAATGAGCAGTTCTTC. Full variable domain (outside the CDR3, taken from reference TRBV2 and TRBJ2-1): EPEVTQTPSHQVTQMGQEVILRCVPISNHLYFYWYRQILGQKVEFLVSFYNNEISEKSEIFDDQFSVERPDGSNFTLKIRSTKLEDSAMYFCATNKVGLAENNEQFFGPGTRLTVL.